These 7 T cell receptor beta chains were all obtained from the same sample, sequenced in a study of CD8 T cells in ankylosing spondylitis listed by TCRdb under 2017. Library construction relied on 5' RACE. The sample was run on an Illumina HiSeq 2500. TCRdb reran the public reads through fastp at Q25 and MiXCR, keeping productive beta chains. Rows matching on CDR3 protein sequence are summarized as one entry with the most common DNA and genes. The sample includes about 240,000 distinct CDR3 sequences, with about 10% observed a single time. Approximately 6.6% of the sample is taken by the ten largest. Material for sequencing was blood, either unsorted or a sorted T cell fraction (not recorded which). These TCRs come from a male donor with ankylosing spondylitis or in good health (not recorded which).

Many counts were recorded for this clonotype. This rearrangement joins TRBV5-1 to TRBJ2-3; 9 nucleotides match TRBD2. V trimming: 7 bases; J trimming: 1 base; junction bases outside the gene matches: 10. Germline loops: CDR1 SGHRS, CDR2 YFSETQ. The CDR3 spans 16 residues. CDR3 nucleotide sequence: TGCGCCAGCTGGCGGGGGGGCCCCATTGGCACAGATACGCAGTATTTT. It is translated as CASWRGGPIGTDTQYF.

Many counts were recorded for this clonotype. V gene TRBV12-3 or TRBV12-4 combines with J gene TRBJ1-4; D might be TRBD1 (6 bases). The CDR3 consists of 15 residues. Trimming pared 6 bases from V and 5 bases from J, leaving 16 bases between. The CDR3 protein is CASSPVGTRNEKLFF. The CDR3 DNA sequence: TGTGCCAGCAGCCCGGTTGGGACACGAAATGAAAAACTGTTTTTT.

This clonotype was counted at least ten times. The chain uses TRBV5-1 and TRBJ2-2; a weak D match, TRBD2 (6 bases). Trimming removed 7 bases at V and 4 bases at J, with 17 bases between. From germline, CDR1 is SGHRS and CDR2 YFSETQ. There are 15 residues in the CDR3. CDR3 in DNA: TGCGCCAGCGGCCTTGGTAGCGGTGTCACCGGGGAGCTGTTTTTT. As protein: CASGLGSGVTGELFF.

In this sample, this clonotype turned up many times. The chain links TRBV27 to TRBJ1-6; weak D call: TRBD1 (6 bases). This CDR3 contains 15 residues. Trimming cost V 5 bases and J 9 bases, with 17 bases left between them. CDR1 is MNHEY, CDR2 SMNVEV, per germline (reference sequence). In DNA, the CDR3 is TGTGCCAGCAGTCCTACCCAGGGGAGGGGTTCACCCCTCCACTTT. This encodes CASSPTQGRGSPLHF.

This clonotype was seen only a few times. The rearrangement uses TRBV7-8 and TRBJ2-5; TRBD1 matches at 8 bases. The CDR3 runs to 15 residues. Trimming removed 6 bases from V and 4 bases from J; junction bases left unmatched: 10. CDR1 is SGHVS, CDR2 FQNEAQ, per germline. CDR3 in DNA: TGTGCCAGCAGGGAAAGCAGGGGGCGTGGAGAGACCCAGTACTTC. It translates to CASRESRGRGETQYF.

The chain links TRBV6-6 to TRBJ2-3; 12 bases are shared with TRBD2. The germline V gene encodes CDR1 MNHNY and CDR2 SVGAGI (reference sequence). J lost 6 bases, V lost 2 bases, and 3 bases had no gene match. CDR3 size: 15 residues. As DNA, the CDR3 is TGTGCCAGCAGTTACGGGACTAGCGGGCGGGATACGCAGTATTTT. Translated, it gives CASSYGTSGRDTQYF.

The rearrangement joins TRBV2 to TRBJ2-7; D is unclear. The CDR3 extends over 16 amino acids. V was trimmed by 5 bases and J by 0 bases, leaving 17 bases between them. Germline-derived CDR1 and CDR2 are SNHLY and FYNNEI. The CDR3 coding sequence is TGTGCCAGCAGTAAGGTAACGGACCCGAACTCCTACGAGCAGTACTTC. This translates into CASSKVTDPNSYEQYF.